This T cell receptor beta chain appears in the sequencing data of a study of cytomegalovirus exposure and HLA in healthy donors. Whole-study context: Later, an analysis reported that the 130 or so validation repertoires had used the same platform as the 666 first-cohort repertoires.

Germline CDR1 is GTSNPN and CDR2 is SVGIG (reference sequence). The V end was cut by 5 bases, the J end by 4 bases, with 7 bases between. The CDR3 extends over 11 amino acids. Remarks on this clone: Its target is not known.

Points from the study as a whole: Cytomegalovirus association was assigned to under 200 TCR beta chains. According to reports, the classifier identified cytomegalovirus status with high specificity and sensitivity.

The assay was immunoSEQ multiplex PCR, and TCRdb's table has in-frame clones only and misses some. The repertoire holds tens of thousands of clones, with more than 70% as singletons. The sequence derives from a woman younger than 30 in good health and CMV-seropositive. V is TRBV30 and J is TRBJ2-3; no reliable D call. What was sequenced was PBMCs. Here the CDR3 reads CAWGPPDTQYF. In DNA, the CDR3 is TGTGCCTGGGGCCCACCAGATACGCAGTATTTT.